This T cell receptor beta chain came from a study of T-cell reconstitution after alpha-beta-depleted transplantation in children. The CDR3 has 11 residues. Germline CDR1 LNHDA, CDR2 SQIVND (reference sequence). Trimming stripped 3 bases from V and 3 bases from J, with 2 bases between. Unique molecular identifiers were used in preparing the TCRbeta library. TCRdb ran MiXCR on the PCR reads and lists one entry per CDR3 protein. This sample has about 500,000 distinct CDR3 sequences; about 31% occur once, and the top ten carry 2.4%. The receptor was isolated from a human donor who donated a stem cell graft to a child with aplastic anemia. The genes are TRBV19 and TRBJ1-1; no firm D call. The sequencing here drew on PBMCs from the stem cell graft donor, taken from the stem cell graft. This chain's CDR3 is CASSMYTEAFF. As DNA, the CDR3 is TGTGCCAGTAGTATGTACACTGAAGCTTTCTTT.